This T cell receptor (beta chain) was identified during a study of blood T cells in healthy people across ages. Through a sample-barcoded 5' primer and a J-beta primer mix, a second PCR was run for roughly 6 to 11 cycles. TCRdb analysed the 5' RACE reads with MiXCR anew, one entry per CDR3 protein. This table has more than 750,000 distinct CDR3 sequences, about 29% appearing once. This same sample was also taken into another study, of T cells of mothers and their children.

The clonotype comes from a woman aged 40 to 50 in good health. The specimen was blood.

The CDR3 sequence is CASSPAVYNEQYF. In DNA form, the CDR3 reads TGTGCCAGCTCACCGGCCGTATACAATGAGCAGTACTTC. V and J are TRBV18 and TRBJ2-1; D uncertain. The J call is in doubt because the DNA end fits TRBJ2-7 better. The germline gives CDR1 KGHSH, CDR2 LQKENI. The CDR3 consists of 13 residues.